This T cell receptor (beta chain) was recovered during a study of blood T cell repertoires in COVID-19. Study-wide background: Material from acute and convalescent COVID-19 was sourced from the United States, Italy and Spain. PBMCs, B-cell-depleted T cells, or T cells provided the cDNA or gDNA that made up the material.

The CDR3 covers 13 residues. J was trimmed by 9 bases and V by 2 bases; bases with no gene match: 2. Germline V gives CDR1 MNHEY, CDR2 SMNVEV (reference sequence). As handled by the study authors: Amplification from reference gene primers served as the basis for estimated nucleated cell counts. Sequenced by immunoSEQ multiplex PCR; TCRdb stores in-frame clones only, minus some. That table supplies the V and J calls and clone size; D and trimming were determined from the DNA. The sample includes 120,000 or so clones, just under 85% of them seen just once. Sequenced: peripheral blood. This rearrangement joins TRBV27 to TRBJ1-2; TRBD1 aligns across 11 bases. This sequence originates from a woman aged 45-59 years with acute or convalescent COVID-19. CDR3 DNA sequence: TGTGCCAGCAGTTTAGGGACAGGGGGTAGCTACACCTTC. Its protein product is CASSLGTGGSYTF.